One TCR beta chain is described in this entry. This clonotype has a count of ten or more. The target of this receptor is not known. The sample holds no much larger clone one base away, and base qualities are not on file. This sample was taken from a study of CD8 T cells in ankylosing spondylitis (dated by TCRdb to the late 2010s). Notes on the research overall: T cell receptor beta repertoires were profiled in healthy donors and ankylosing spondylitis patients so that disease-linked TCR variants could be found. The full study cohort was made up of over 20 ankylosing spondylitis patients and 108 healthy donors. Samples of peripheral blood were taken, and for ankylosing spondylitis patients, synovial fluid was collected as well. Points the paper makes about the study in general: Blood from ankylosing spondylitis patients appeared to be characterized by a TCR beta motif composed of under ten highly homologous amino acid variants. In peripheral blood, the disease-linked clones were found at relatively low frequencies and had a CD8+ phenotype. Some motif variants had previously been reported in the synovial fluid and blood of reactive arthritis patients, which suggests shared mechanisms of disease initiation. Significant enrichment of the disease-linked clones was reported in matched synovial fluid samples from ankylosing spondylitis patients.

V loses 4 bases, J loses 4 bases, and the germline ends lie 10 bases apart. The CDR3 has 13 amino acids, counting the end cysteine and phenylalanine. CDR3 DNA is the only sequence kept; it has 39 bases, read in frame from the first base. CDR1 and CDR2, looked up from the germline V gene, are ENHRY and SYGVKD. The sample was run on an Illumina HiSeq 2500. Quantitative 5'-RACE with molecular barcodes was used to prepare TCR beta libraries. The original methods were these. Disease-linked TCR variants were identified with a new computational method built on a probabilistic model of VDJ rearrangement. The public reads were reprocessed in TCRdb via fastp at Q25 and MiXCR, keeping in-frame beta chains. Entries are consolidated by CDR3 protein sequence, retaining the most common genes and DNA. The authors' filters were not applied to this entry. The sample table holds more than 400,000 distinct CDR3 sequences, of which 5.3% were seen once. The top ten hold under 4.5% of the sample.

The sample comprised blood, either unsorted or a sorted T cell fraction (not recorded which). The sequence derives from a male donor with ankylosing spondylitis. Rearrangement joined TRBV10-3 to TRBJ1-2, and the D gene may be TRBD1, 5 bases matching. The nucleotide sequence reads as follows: TGTGCCATCAGTGGAGGGGCCAGCTATGGCTACACCTTC. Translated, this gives CAISGGASYGYTF.